This T cell receptor (beta chain) comes out of a study of T-cell memory formation after mild COVID-19. This clonotype appeared a few times. Its antigen is currently unknown. Constant-segment-primed 5'RACE gave TCR alpha and TCR beta cDNA libraries with sample barcodes and UMIs. A single record per CDR3 protein comes from TCRdb applying MiXCR to the 5' RACE reads. This repertoire shows hundreds of thousands of distinct CDR3 sequences, approximately 19% found once; its top ten account for around 12%. V was trimmed by 4 bases and J by 4 bases, leaving 13 bases between them. The CDR3 runs 15 residues. Study findings and constraints: Pre-infection memory harbored some responding clones, suggesting cross-reactive memory joined.

This chain links TRBV12-3 or TRBV12-4 with TRBJ1-4; no clear D gene. The sequencing sample was made of PBMCs or a T cell subset sorted from them (not recorded which). The receptor's source is an adult woman who had mild COVID-19 (a few samples of this study predate the infection). Cell type and time point are not known. Here the CDR3 DNA reads TGTGCCAGCAGTTCCTCGTCGGGGTATAATGAAAAACTGTTTTTT. This encodes CASSSSSGYNEKLFF.